These T cell receptor beta chains were read from a single sample in a study of cytomegalovirus exposure and HLA in healthy donors. Using immunoSEQ multiplex PCR, the repertoire was profiled, and TCRdb retains in-frame clones only, with some absent. The sample has 150,000 to 200,000 clones; roughly 85% are singletons. The sample was PBMCs. All receptors come from a man aged 18 to 35 in good health and CMV-seropositive. CDR3s leave out the opening cysteine and the closing phenylalanine or tryptophan. D genes are given only for firm matches.

V	length	D	J	CDR3
TRBV18	13	TRBD1	TRBJ1-4	ASSPRQGLNEKLF
TRBV11-2	12	-	TRBJ2-1	ASSLDWANNEQF
TRBV27	12	TRBD2	TRBJ2-7	ASSLRGRGHEQY
TRBV6-5	12	TRBD1	TRBJ2-5	ASSYGTGGQAQY
TRBV29-1	10	-	TRBJ1-2	SAVTGGHGYT
TRBV4-1	13	TRBD1	TRBJ1-4	ASSQGQGGWEKLF
TRBV27	13	TRBD2	TRBJ2-5	ASSLGTSVQETQY
TRBV7-8	13	-	TRBJ2-6	ASSLFLSGANVLT
TRBV5-1	12	TRBD1	TRBJ1-1	ASSLGTGDTEAF
TRBV27	14	TRBD2	TRBJ2-1	ASSSGLRYSYNEQF
TRBV7-9	12	-	TRBJ2-3	ASSGVVPGSTQY
TRBV6-5	11	TRBD1	TRBJ1-2	ASTIGQGSAYT
TRBV6-1	11	TRBD1	TRBJ2-2	ASSGPGTEELF
TRBV11-3	15	TRBD1	TRBJ2-5	ASSPWGTDPTQETQY
TRBV7-6	14	TRBD1	TRBJ1-4	ASSILGQGTNEKLF
TRBV28	11	-	TRBJ1-2	ASSWEGDEGYT
TRBV27	13	TRBD2	TRBJ2-1	ASSIRTSGSNEQF
TRBV4-1	10	-	TRBJ2-5	ASSPRGETQY
TRBV6-1	13	-	TRBJ1-4	ASSPTVATNEKLF
TRBV7-9	9	-	TRBJ2-7	ASGTSHEQY
TRBV28	10	TRBD1	TRBJ1-2	ATLGQGYGYT
TRBV27	14	-	TRBJ2-5	ASSFSAALRGETQY
TRBV9	13	TRBD2	TRBJ2-5	ASSVALADQETQY
TRBV6-4	8	-	TRBJ2-7	ASRAAAPG
TRBV5-1	11	-	TRBJ1-1	ASSLVGDTEAF
TRBV28	12	-	TRBJ1-2	ASRREQGLYGYT
TRBV7-9	13	-	TRBJ2-5	ASSLRRSGEETQY
TRBV27	14	TRBD1	TRBJ1-2	ASSLLSTGGGRGYT
TRBV28	13	-	TRBJ1-1	ASRSPPGLNTEAF
TRBV9	12	-	TRBJ2-7	ASSIRDIPYEQY
TRBV10-3	11	-	TRBJ2-7	AISESWGNEQY
TRBV5-4	14	TRBD1	TRBJ1-1	ASNQATGVSNTEAF
TRBV7-9	14	-	TRBJ2-5	ASSLPPRGYQETQY
TRBV5-1	13	-	TRBJ1-4	ASSLEGVINEKLF
TRBV18	13	-	TRBJ2-3	ASSLGTPFTDTQY
TRBV27	11	-	TRBJ2-7	ASSLASSYEQY
TRBV29-1	12	TRBD1	TRBJ1-2	SVVLQGANYGYT
TRBV5-4	13	TRBD2	TRBJ2-1	ASSSNKRGWNEQF
TRBV2	11	-	TRBJ1-2	AIAGVGRRGYT
TRBV7-3	12	-	TRBJ2-5	ASSSRGGEETQY
TRBV6-4	12	TRBD2	TRBJ2-1	ASSGLAGEREQF